This T cell receptor (beta chain) was sequenced in a study of shared clonotypes between healthy human individuals. Study-wide background: In total, the donors were a couple of women and three men aged 18 to 49.

The repertoire was sequenced with immunoSEQ multiplex PCR; TCRdb's copy has only in-frame clones and lacks some. This table has approximately 980,000 clones, over 60% appearing once. Researchers partitioned CD4+ cells into CD45RA+ naive and CD45RA-negative memory subsets. This CDR3 has 13 amino acids. Germline V lookup: CDR1 MNHEY, CDR2 SMNVEV (reference sequence). V was pared by 4 bases and J by 9 bases, with 13 bases between. Study conclusions and caveats: The sampled material consisted only of blood, and tissue repertoires are likely to differ. As a rule, naive subsets had a larger estimated richness than memory subsets.

This clone was picked up a small number of times. Antigen specificity is unknown. Sequencing was performed on memory CD4+ T cells sorted from blood. Regarding subset: CD45RA-negative fraction. This TCR was sampled from a man aged 18 to 29 in good health. This sequence joins TRBV27 and TRBJ2-1; a weak D match, TRBD2 (6 bases). The CDR3 protein is CASSSDSGLEQFF. In nucleotides, the CDR3 is TGTGCCAGCAGTTCCGATAGCGGACTTGAGCAGTTCTTC.